The 18 T cell receptor beta chains below come from one sample, sequenced in a study of blood T cell repertoires in COVID-19. Here immunoSEQ multiplex PCR was the method, and the copy in TCRdb shows in-frame clones only, minus some. The sample contains 300,000 to 400,000 clones, around nine tenths of which appear only once. Sequenced: peripheral blood. These receptors were collected from a human donor in a cohort sampled during active COVID-19.

As DNA, the CDR3 is TGCGCCAGCCGCTCTCCTCCGGGACTAGCGGGGGGGAGCACAGATACGCAGTATTTT. Its protein is CASRSPPGLAGGSTDTQYF. The gene calls are TRBV5-1 and TRBJ2-3; 16 bases align to TRBD2. V lost 7 bases, J lost 0 bases, and 11 bases stayed unmatched. CDR1 SGHRS and CDR2 YFSETQ come from the germline V gene. The CDR3 sequence is 19 residues long. The full variable domain, rest sourced from reference TRBV5-1 and TRBJ2-3, is KAGVTQTPRYLIKTRGQQVTLSCSPISGHRSVSWYQQTPGQGLQFLFEYFSETQRNKGNFPGRFSGRQFSNSRSEMNVSTLELGDSALYLCASRSPPGLAGGSTDTQYFGPGTRLTVL.

V is TRBV24-1 and J is TRBJ2-3, with 7 nucleotides matching TRBD1. This CDR3 contains 14 residues. V dropped 4 bases and J dropped 4; count of bases not matched to a gene: 4. Germline V CDR1 and CDR2: KGHDR, SFDVKD. This CDR3 reads CATSDPGTADTQYF. The CDR3 DNA follows: TGTGCCACCAGTGACCCGGGGACAGCAGATACGCAGTATTTT.

The chain carries TRBV12-2 and TRBJ2-5; TRBD2 was called by the table and not checked on the DNA. TRBV12-2 is a pseudogene segment. The CDR3 contains 16 residues. The CDR3 sequence: CASRLAGVRPQETQYF. The CDR3 nucleotides read TGTGCAAGCCGACTAGCGGGAGTGCGGCCACAAGAGACCCAGTACTTC.

This chain uses TRBV28 with TRBJ2-1, with unresolved D. The V gene's germline CDR1 is MDHEN and CDR2 SYDVKM. The V gene lost 5 bases and the J gene lost 3 bases, with 11 bases spanning the gap. The CDR3 covers 14 residues. The CDR3 coding sequence is TGTGCCAGCAGTGATCTGGAGAGCTACAATGAGCAGTTCTTC. Its protein product is CASSDLESYNEQFF.

The chain employs TRBV19 and TRBJ1-1; D is unclear. In germline, CDR1 is LNHDA, CDR2 SQIVND (reference sequence). The CDR3 is made up of 14 amino acids. V lost 7 bases, J lost 4 bases, and 16 bases lay in between. This CDR3 is CASTQPPRGTEAFF. CDR3 DNA sequence: TGTGCCAGTACCCAACCCCCCAGAGGCACTGAAGCTTTCTTT. Full variable domain (missing parts from reference TRBV19 and TRBJ1-1): DGGITQSPKYLFRKEGQNVTLSCEQNLNHDAMYWYRQDPGQGLRLIYYSQIVNDFQKGDIAEGYSVSREKKESFPLTVTSAQKNPTAFYLCASTQPPRGTEAFFGQGTRLTVV.

V usage is TRBV27 and J usage is TRBJ2-7; 8 bases align to TRBD2. The V segment lost 3 bases and the J segment 3 bases; nucleotides outside the gene matches: 1. The CDR3 is 13 amino acids. Looked up from germline, CDR1 is MNHEY and CDR2 is SMNVEV (reference sequence). The CDR3 DNA sequence: TGTGCCAGCAGTTTTGGGACTAGCTACGAGCAGTACTTC. The encoded protein is CASSFGTSYEQYF.

This rearrangement joins TRBV27 to TRBJ1-4; D is unresolved. The CDR3 loop spans 15 amino acids. In germline, CDR1 is MNHEY, CDR2 SMNVEV (reference sequence). The V gene lost 0 bases and the J gene lost 5 bases, with 10 bases spanning the gap. CDR3 sequence (DNA): TGTGCCAGCAGTTTATCCAGGCGGGGAAATGAAAAACTGTTTTTT. It yields the protein CASSLSRRGNEKLFF.

The V call is TRBV5-1, the J call TRBJ2-1; D ambiguous. Germline lookup yields CDR1 SGHRS and CDR2 YFSETQ. The CDR3 extends over 15 amino acids. Between the trimmed V and J ends, which lost 0 bases and 0 bases, there was a span of 7 bases. The CDR3 coding sequence is TGCGCCAGCAGCTTGGCCTACGGCTCCTACAATGAGCAGTTCTTC. Protein sequence: CASSLAYGSYNEQFF.

The sample holds one count of this clone. The chain uses TRBV6-1 and TRBJ2-1, with 9 nucleotides matching TRBD1. CDR1 is MNHNS, CDR2 SASEGT, per germline. The trim removed 3 bases at V and 9 bases at J, leaving 9 bases unmatched. The CDR3 totals 15 residues. CDR3 loop: CASSDPGQGSTEQFF. CDR3 DNA: TGTGCCAGCAGTGACCCGGGACAGGGAAGCACTGAGCAGTTCTTC.

The chain is built from TRBV15 and TRBJ2-7; 7 bases match TRBD2. This CDR3 has 15 residues. The germline V gene has CDR1 LNHNV and CDR2 YYDKDF (reference sequence). With 6 bases clipped from V and 5 bases from J, the junction kept 13 bases outside the gene matches. CDR3 nucleotide sequence: TGTGCCACCAGTCCTGAGGGAGGGCCGTCACACGAGCAGTACTTC. It specifies CATSPEGGPSHEQYF.

This CDR3 reads CASSAASGVNEQFF. CDR3 in DNA: TGTGCCAGCAGCGCGGCGAGCGGGGTCAATGAGCAGTTCTTC. The rearrangement joins TRBV11-2 to TRBJ2-1; TRBD2 aligns across 7 bases. The J segment lost 6 bases and the V segment lost 5 bases, leaving 7 bases of the junction unmatched. The CDR3 sequence is 14 residues long. Germline CDR1 reads SGHAT; CDR2 reads FQNNGV. The variable domain in full, completed from reference TRBV11-2 and TRBJ2-1, reads EAGVAQSPRYKIIEKRQSVAFWCNPISGHATLYWYQQILGQGPKLLIQFQNNGVVDDSQLPKDRFSAERLKGVDSTLKIQPAKLEDSAVYLCASSAASGVNEQFFGPGTRLTVL.

The J gene is TRBJ2-3, the V gene TRBV28, with TRBD1 matching 11 bases. V gave up 4 bases and J gave up 2 bases; unmatched junction bases: 5. This CDR3 contains 16 residues. Looked up from germline, CDR1 is MDHEN and CDR2 is SYDVKM. CDR3 region: CASSSRDRGFTDTQYF. DNA for the CDR3: TGTGCCAGCAGTTCACGGGACAGGGGGTTCACAGATACGCAGTATTTT.

The J gene is TRBJ2-7, the V gene TRBV2, with 9 positions matching TRBD2. Germline values: CDR1 SNHLY, CDR2 FYNNEI. The CDR3 has 13 amino acids. The V gene end was trimmed by 6 bases and the J gene end by 0 bases; junction bases not matched to a gene: 0. The DNA for the CDR3 is TGTGCCAGCAGGACTAGCGGCTCCTACGAGCAGTACTTC. This translates into CASRTSGSYEQYF.

There are a few counts of this clone. CDR3 coding DNA: TGTGCCAGCAGAAGACAGGAGGACACTGAAGCTTTCTTT. Protein: CASRRQEDTEAFF. The V call is TRBV27, the J call TRBJ1-1; tentative D call: TRBD1 (6 bases). Germline loops: CDR1 MNHEY, CDR2 SMNVEV (reference sequence). This CDR3 comprises 13 residues. V lost 6 bases and J lost 3, with 11 bases in between.

V and J are TRBV29-1 and TRBJ2-3, with D possibly matching TRBD2 (6 bases). V was cut by 4 bases and J by 4 bases, with 12 bases left in between. Germline assignment: CDR1 SQVTM and CDR2 ANQGSEA. The CDR3 spans 13 residues. The CDR3 here is CSVGSSVADTQYF. CDR3 coding DNA: TGCAGCGTTGGCTCTAGCGTGGCAGATACGCAGTATTTT.

This chain connects TRBV28 to TRBJ1-4; 9 bases are shared with TRBD1. After removal of 7 bases from V and 6 bases from J, the junction contained 6 bases not matched to a gene. Germline V gene lookup returns CDR1 MDHEN and CDR2 SYDVKM. This CDR3 has 14 residues. The CDR3: CASTETGGDEKLFF. The CDR3, as DNA: TGTGCCAGCACCGAGACAGGGGGTGATGAAAAACTGTTTTTT. The full variable domain, with the rest looked up from reference TRBV28 and TRBJ1-4, is DVKVTQSSRYLVKRTGEKVFLECVQDMDHENMFWYRQDPGLGLRLIYFSYDVKMKEKGDIPEGYSVSREKKERFSLILESASTNQTSMYLCASTETGGDEKLFFGSGTQLSVL.

The V call is TRBV18, the J call TRBJ2-5; D uncertain. V was pared by 6 bases and J by 5 bases, with 10 bases between. From germline, CDR1 is KGHSH and CDR2 LQKENI. The CDR3 is 12 amino acids. The chain's CDR3 is CASSLREETQYF. The CDR3 region has the DNA TGTGCCAGCTCCCTCCGTGAGGAGACCCAGTACTTC.

The rearrangement joins TRBV28 to TRBJ1-6, with D tentatively TRBD1 (6 bases). Germline assignment: CDR1 MDHEN and CDR2 SYDVKM. V was shortened by 6 bases and J by 1 base, with 10 bases between the two germline ends. CDR3 length: 15 amino acids. Here the CDR3 DNA reads TGTGCCAGCAGAAAACAGGGATCCTATAATTCACCCCTCCACTTT. Amino acid sequence: CASRKQGSYNSPLHF.